This TCR beta chain is drawn from a study of blood T cells in healthy people across ages (dated by TCRdb to 2013 to 2016). In terms of the full investigation: In model experiments, template switching captured about one uniquely barcoded TCR beta cDNA molecule for every two T cells. To avoid experimental bias, donors of different ages were distributed randomly across sequencing lanes. Four age groups were formed from the donors: young (average 16 years), middle-aged (around 40), aged (62) and long-lived (more than 75). The study analyzed two additional independent replicas of 1 million unique cDNA reads from the same blood draw for two donors, one aged 18 to 29 and one aged 80 or older. To track age-related changes in TCR beta repertoire diversity, the study relied on deep sequencing normalized with unique cDNA molecular identifiers. What the work shows at the level of the full study, not this receptor alone: Observed TCR beta diversity per million T cells fell roughly linearly with age, and a significant reduction was already apparent by age around 40. Donor CMV infection status was unknown, potentially confounding age-related changes in expanded clonotypes. Estimates of total diversity from one million sequenced T cells were regarded as lower bounds and underestimates. The percentage of naive T cells measured by flow cytometry correlated strongly with observed TCR beta diversity. The long-lived group showed more naive CD4+ T cells, fewer expanded clones and increased TCR diversity than the aged group, suggesting age selection. Conclusive comparison of naive and antigen-experienced compartments was prevented by the profiling of bulk unsorted PBMCs.

As encoded in the germline V gene (reference sequence), CDR1 is DFQATT while CDR2 is SNEGSKA. Ends trimmed: V by 8 bases, J by 7 bases; bases unmatched to a gene: 9. The CDR3 holds 13 amino acids from the cysteine to the phenylalanine. Only the CDR3 DNA stays, 39 bases, in frame from base 1. Donors were about 36 systemically healthy Caucasian individuals from Russia aged roughly 6 to 100 years. Each donor gave around 9.9 milliliters of peripheral blood, collected into EDTA-treated Vacutainer tubes. Ficoll-Paque density-gradient centrifugation was used to isolate PBMCs, with at least 7 million per sample. Trizol reagent was used to extract total RNA from the PBMCs, yielding at least 6 micrograms per sample. For every donor, flow cytometry on a PBMC aliquot measured the percentage of naive CD45RAhigh/CD27high T cells. Libraries came from 5' RACE. The instrument was an Illumina HiSeq 2500. The second PCR ran for about 6 to 12 cycles and used a J-beta primer mix along with a sample-barcoded 5' primer. A unique molecular identifier was introduced onto each TCR beta cDNA molecule by a template-switch 5' adaptor carrying 12 random nucleotides. Each sample yielded at least 2.5 million CDR3-containing paired-end reads. The Mint cDNA synthesis kit, primed by a TRBC-specific oligonucleotide, was used to synthesize first-strand cDNA from all RNA. All cDNA was treated with uracil-DNA glycosylase and then went through a first 18-cycle PCR with the universal primers M1SS and BC2_uni_R. Per the source publication's procedure: Normalization of each sample was performed by random selection of 1 million high-quality reads, each carrying a distinct molecular identifier. Reads sharing molecular identifiers were discarded rather than binned into consensus sequences. MiTCR, run with a Q25 quality threshold and the strictest error-elimination algorithm, handled CDR3 identification, clonotype clustering and error correction. A nonparametric unseen species model using Euler transformation provided a lower-bound estimate of total TCR beta diversity. TCRdb reprocessing: public reads trimmed at Q25 with fastp, clones called with MiXCR, in-frame beta chains kept. Rows are unified per CDR3 protein, each entry keeping the most common DNA and genes. These V and J calls are TCRdb output, not the study's own analysis. The sample table lists over 550,000 distinct CDR3 sequences, approximately 30% of them with a count of one. Jointly, the top ten make up about 15% of the sample.

Regarding this clonotype: Its antigen is still unknown. Base qualities were left out, and no much larger clone turns up one base away.

This clonotype was obtained from a woman of 80 years or more in good health. Sequencing used blood. The chain is made from TRBV20-1 and TRBJ2-7; 12 bases in between match TRBD1. In nucleotides, the sequence is TGCAGTCATACCGGGACAGGGGGCTATGAGCAGTACTTC. It codes for CSHTGTGGYEQYF.